This T cell receptor beta chain was sequenced in a study of T cells after posttransplantation cyclophosphamide. Whole-study results and caveats: Donor CD8+ memory clones often dominated recipient blood repertoires at later times. After PTCy, TRB diversity resembled that of CNI/methotrexate controls. Tissue-infiltrating T cells from skin or gut overlapped little with blood T cells.

About this clone itself: No antigen is known for it.

The table came from immunoSEQ multiplex PCR; TCRdb's copy has only in-frame clones and leaves some out. The sample has about 47,000 clones; around nine tenths are singletons. This related bone marrow graft donor gave peripheral blood on the day of marrow donation. The V end lost 2 bases, the J end lost 9 bases, and 18 bases lay between the germline ends. The germline V gene has CDR1 SGHRS and CDR2 YFSETQ. CDR3 length equals 16 residues. The chain recombines TRBV5-1 with TRBJ1-6; D is unresolved. What was sequenced was PBMCs. This sequence was found in a woman aged 45-65 years in good health and a related stem cell transplant donor. CDR3 residues: CASSLLSTSPRSPLHF. DNA of the CDR3: TGCGCCAGCAGCTTACTCTCGACATCCCCCCGTTCACCCCTCCACTTT. Supplemented by reference TRBV5-1 and TRBJ1-6, the full variable domain reads KAGVTQTPRYLIKTRGQQVTLSCSPISGHRSVSWYQQTPGQGLQFLFEYFSETQRNKGNFPGRFSGRQFSNSRSEMNVSTLELGDSALYLCASSLLSTSPRSPLHFGNGTRLTVT.